This TCR beta chain was documented in a study of siplizumab effects on memory and regulatory T cells. Study-wide points: Siplizumab conditions gave an average of around 70% Treg-derived mappable alloreactive CD4+ clones, versus 25% to 30% for controls. Sequences below about 10^-5 frequency were poorly captured, limiting mapping of alloreactive clones. No naive or memory phenotype could be assigned to roughly 75-95% of proliferating clones.

This CDR3 is 17 amino acids long. The germline V and J ends were trimmed by 5 bases and 2 bases, with 20 bases remaining between them. Germline-derived CDR1 and CDR2 are SGHKS and YYEKEE (reference sequence). The study assayed around 9.3 x 10^4 TCR templates per sample. Only in-frame clones appear in the TCRdb table, and some are missing; sequencing was by immunoSEQ multiplex PCR. The table lists about 100,000 clones, about 90% of them singletons, with 0.15% in the top ten. In regard to this clone: Its antigen is not identified.

This chain links TRBV5-5 with TRBJ2-1; TRBD2 might be the D (5 bases). This TCR was sampled from a human donor in good health. Sequenced sample: CD4+ T cells sorted from blood. CDR3 nucleotide sequence: TGTGCCAGCAGTCGGACTCTAGGTAGTTCTCCCTACAATGAGCAGTTCTTC. This translates into CASSRTLGSSPYNEQFF.